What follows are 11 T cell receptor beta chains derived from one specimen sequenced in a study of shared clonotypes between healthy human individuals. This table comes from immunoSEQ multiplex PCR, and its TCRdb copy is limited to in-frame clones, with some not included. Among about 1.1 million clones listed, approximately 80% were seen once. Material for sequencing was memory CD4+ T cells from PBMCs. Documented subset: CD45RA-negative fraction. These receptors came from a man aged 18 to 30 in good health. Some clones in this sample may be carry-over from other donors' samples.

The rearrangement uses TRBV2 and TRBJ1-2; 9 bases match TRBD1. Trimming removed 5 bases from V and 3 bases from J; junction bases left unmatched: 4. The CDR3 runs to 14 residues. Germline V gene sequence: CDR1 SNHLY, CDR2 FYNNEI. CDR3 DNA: TGTGCCAGCAGTTGGGACAGGGTAGACTATGGCTACACCTTC. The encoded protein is CASSWDRVDYGYTF. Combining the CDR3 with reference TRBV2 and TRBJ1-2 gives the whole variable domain EPEVTQTPSHQVTQMGQEVILRCVPISNHLYFYWYRQILGQKVEFLVSFYNNEISEKSEIFDDQFSVERPDGSNFTLKIRSTKLEDSAMYFCASSWDRVDYGYTFGSGTRLTVV.

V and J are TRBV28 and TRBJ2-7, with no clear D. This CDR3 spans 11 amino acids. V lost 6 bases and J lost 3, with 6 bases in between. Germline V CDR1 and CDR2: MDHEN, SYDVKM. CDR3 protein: CASSKNYEQYF. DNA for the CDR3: TGTGCCAGCAGCAAGAACTACGAGCAGTACTTC.

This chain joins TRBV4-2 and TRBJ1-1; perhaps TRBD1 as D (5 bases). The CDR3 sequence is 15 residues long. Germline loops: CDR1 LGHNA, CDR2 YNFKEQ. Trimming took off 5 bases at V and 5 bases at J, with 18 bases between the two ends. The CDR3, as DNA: TGTGCCAGCAGCTTGGCCACTGGGGGGTGGACTGAAGCTTTCTTT. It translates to CASSLATGGWTEAFF.

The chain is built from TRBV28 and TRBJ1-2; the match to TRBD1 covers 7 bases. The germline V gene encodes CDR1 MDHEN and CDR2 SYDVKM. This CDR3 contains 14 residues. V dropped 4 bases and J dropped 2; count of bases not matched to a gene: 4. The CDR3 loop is CASSSQTGNYGYTF. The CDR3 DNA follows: TGTGCCAGCAGTTCCCAGACAGGGAACTATGGCTACACCTTC.

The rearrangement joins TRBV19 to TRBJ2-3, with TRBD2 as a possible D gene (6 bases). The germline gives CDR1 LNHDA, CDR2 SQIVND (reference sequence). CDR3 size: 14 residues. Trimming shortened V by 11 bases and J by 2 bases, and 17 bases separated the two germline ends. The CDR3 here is CASAWRDLTDTQYF. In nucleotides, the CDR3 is TGTGCCTCAGCATGGCGGGACCTCACAGATACGCAGTATTTT. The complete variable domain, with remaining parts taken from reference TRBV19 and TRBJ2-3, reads DGGITQSPKYLFRKEGQNVTLSCEQNLNHDAMYWYRQDPGQGLRLIYYSQIVNDFQKGDIAEGYSVSREKKESFPLTVTSAQKNPTAFYLCASAWRDLTDTQYFGPGTRLTVL.

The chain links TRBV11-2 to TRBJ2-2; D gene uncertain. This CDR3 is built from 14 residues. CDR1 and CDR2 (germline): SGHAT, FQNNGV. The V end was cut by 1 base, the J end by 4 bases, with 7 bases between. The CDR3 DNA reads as TGTGCCAGCAGCTTAGCCCGTCGCACCGGGGAGCTGTTTTTT. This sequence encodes CASSLARRTGELFF.

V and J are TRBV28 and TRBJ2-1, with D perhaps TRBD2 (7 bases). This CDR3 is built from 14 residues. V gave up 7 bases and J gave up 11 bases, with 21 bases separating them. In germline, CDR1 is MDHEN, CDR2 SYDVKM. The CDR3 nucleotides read TGTGCCAGCAAACTACCCACTGGCGGGGGCCAGCAGTTCTTC. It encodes CASKLPTGGGQQFF.

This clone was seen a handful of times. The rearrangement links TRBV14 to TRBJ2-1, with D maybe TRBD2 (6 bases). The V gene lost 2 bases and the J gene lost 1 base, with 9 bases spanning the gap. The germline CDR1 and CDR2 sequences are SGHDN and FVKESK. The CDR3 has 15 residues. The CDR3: CASSQLGLSYNEQFF. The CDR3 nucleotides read TGTGCCAGCAGCCAATTAGGACTATCCTACAATGAGCAGTTCTTC.

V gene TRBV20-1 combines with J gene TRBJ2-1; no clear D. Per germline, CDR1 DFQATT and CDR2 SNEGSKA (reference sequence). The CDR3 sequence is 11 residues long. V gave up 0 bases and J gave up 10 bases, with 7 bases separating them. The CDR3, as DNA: TGCAGTGCTAGAGATAGGCAGGAGCAGTTCTTC. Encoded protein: CSARDRQEQFF.

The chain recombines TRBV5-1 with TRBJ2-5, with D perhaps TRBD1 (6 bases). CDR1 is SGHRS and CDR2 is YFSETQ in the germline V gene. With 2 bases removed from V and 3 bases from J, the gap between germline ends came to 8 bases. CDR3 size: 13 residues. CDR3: CASSFEGEETQYF. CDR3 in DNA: TGCGCCAGCAGCTTCGAGGGGGAAGAGACCCAGTACTTC. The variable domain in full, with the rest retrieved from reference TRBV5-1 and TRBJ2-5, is KAGVTQTPRYLIKTRGQQVTLSCSPISGHRSVSWYQQTPGQGLQFLFEYFSETQRNKGNFPGRFSGRQFSNSRSEMNVSTLELGDSALYLCASSFEGEETQYFGPGTRLLVL.

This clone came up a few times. As DNA, the CDR3 is TGTGCCAGCAGCCCAGGGAGTGGGCAGACCCAGTACTTC. Translation gives CASSPGSGQTQYF. This rearrangement joins TRBV7-3 to TRBJ2-5, with D perhaps given as TRBD1 or TRBD2 (5 bases each). V gave up 5 bases and J gave up 6 bases, with 13 bases separating them. Germline V gives CDR1 SGHTA, CDR2 FQGTGA. The CDR3 contains 13 residues.